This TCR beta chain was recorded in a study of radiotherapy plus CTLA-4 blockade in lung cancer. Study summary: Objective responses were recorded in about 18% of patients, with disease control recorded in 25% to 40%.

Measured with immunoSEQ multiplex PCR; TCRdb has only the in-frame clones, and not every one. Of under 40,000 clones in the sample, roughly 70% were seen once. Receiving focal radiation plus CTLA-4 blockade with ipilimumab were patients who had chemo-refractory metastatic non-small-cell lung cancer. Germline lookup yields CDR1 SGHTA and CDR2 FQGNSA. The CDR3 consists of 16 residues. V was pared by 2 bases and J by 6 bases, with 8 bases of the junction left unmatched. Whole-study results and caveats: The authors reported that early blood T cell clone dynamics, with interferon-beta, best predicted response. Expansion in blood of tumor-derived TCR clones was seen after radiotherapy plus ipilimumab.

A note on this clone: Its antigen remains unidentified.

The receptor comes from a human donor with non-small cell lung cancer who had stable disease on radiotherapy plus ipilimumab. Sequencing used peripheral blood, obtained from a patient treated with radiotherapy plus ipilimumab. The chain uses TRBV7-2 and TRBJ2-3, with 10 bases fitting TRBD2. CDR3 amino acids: CASSLSPSGSVDTQYF. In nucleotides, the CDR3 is TGTGCCAGCAGCTTATCGCCTAGCGGGAGTGTTGATACGCAGTATTTT.